This TCR beta chain was retrieved from a study of molecular identifiers for immune sequencing clone quantification. There are 15 residues in the CDR3. Sorting was used to obtain naive CD8 T cells (CD8+CD4-CCR7+CD45RA+). TCRdb called the PCR reads again in MiXCR, with one record for every CDR3 protein. The table records some 580,000 distinct CDR3 sequences, roughly 23% of them present only once. As to this clonotype: One junction end does not reproduce the germline sequence, and a read error may be involved.

The sequenced sample consisted of naive CD8+ T cells from blood, with Jurkat cell RNA spiked in. Sample subset: FACS-sorted CD8+CD4-CCR7+CD45RA+ naive T cells. The sequence came from a human donor in good health. Some libraries in this study had Jurkat cell RNA spiked in. The J gene is TRBJ2-5, the V gene TRBV12-3 or TRBV12-4, with TRBD1 as a possible D gene (6 bases). The CDR3 protein is CASSLTGSYQETRYF. CDR3 coding DNA: TGTGCCAGCAGTTTAACAGGGAGTTACCAAGAGACCCGGTACTTC.